This TCR beta chain was recovered during a study of Ad26.COV2.S vaccination and SARS-CoV-2 variants (dated by TCRdb to about 2021). About the full investigation: Vaccine-arm donors were drawn from COV1001, a multicentre, randomized, double-blind, placebo-controlled phase I-IIa trial of Ad26.COV2.S in healthy adults. The specificity and breadth of SARS-CoV-2-reactive T cell receptors after Ad26.COV2.S vaccination were assessed by TCRbeta repertoire sequencing. Investigators remained blinded to trial group allocation during experiments and outcome assessment. Participants in the trial were split at random into five groups of five each, receiving low-dose or high-dose Ad26.COV2.S once or twice, or else placebo on both occasions. Ad26.COV2.S was administered intramuscularly at 5 x 10^10 or 1 x 10^11 viral particles, either as a single shot or as two shots given 56 days apart. A total of roughly 30 samples were included in the TCR-sequenced set, comprising roughly 20 Ad26.COV2.S vaccine recipients, 5 placebo recipients and 8 SARS-CoV-2 convalescent individuals. What the authors observed across the whole study: After vaccination, spike-specific CD8+ and CD4+ T cell responses were reported to show substantial breadth. The study was not powered to compare responses between vaccine doses or regimens. The authors noted that the TCR breadth and depth analyses may have underestimated total T cell responses. Ad26.COV2.S recipients had higher spike-specific TCR breadth than placebo recipients (P = 0.0014). Vaccine and placebo recipients had comparable non-spike TCR breadth, which fits with the vaccine containing only spike.

TCRbeta CDR3 regions were sequenced with the immunoSEQ Assay. After extraction, genomic DNA underwent amplification by bias-controlled multiplex PCR, followed by high-throughput sequencing. As for the original processing: Collapsing and filtering of sequences were performed to quantify the absolute abundance of each unique TCRbeta CDR3 region. T cell fraction was estimated by normalization of TCRbeta template counts to usable DNA, with usable DNA being measured through amplification of reference genes present in all nucleated cells. Repertoire TCRs were annotated as SARS-CoV-2-specific by exact matching of V gene, CDR3 amino acid sequence and J gene to a known reactive TCR set. The reference SARS-CoV-2 TCR set came from MIRA and was filtered for enrichment in COVID-19-positive ImmuneCODE repertoires, removing public or cross-reactive TCRs. Based on the MIRA antigens, annotated TCRs were further analysed at the level of specific ORF or position within ORF. Breadth was defined as annotated unique rearrangements over total unique productive rearrangements; depth was the summed frequency of those rearrangements. TCR breadth was compared between groups using two-sided Wilcoxon rank-sum tests. The immuneACCESS repertoire file appears here via TCRdb, limited to in-frame rearrangements. These files lack a portion of the clones; in checked studies, under half of the deficit traces to unresolved V genes, and the cause of the others is not known. For V, J and clone size, that table is used; D and trimming come from the DNA. Here the sample has about 680,000 clones; 70% to 90% occur a single time. Clones ranked in the top ten supply approximately 1.5% of the sample.

In light of the paper, this sample's treatment or condition label describes: 19 received Ad26.COV2.S at low or high dose, single or two shots; 5 received placebo; per-sample allocation not given. Repertoires of vaccine and placebo recipients were sequenced from samples collected on day 63 after the first injection. Between 29 July and 7 August 2020, Cohort 1b enrolled around 24 adults aged 18-55 years at one site in Boston, USA. Ad26.COV2.S consisted of a replication-incompetent adenovirus type 26 vector by which a prefusion-stabilized SARS-CoV-2 spike protein from the original Wuhan strain was expressed. Points on this clone: Its antigen remains unidentified. There are no base qualities to consult, and no much larger clone falls within one base.

CDR1 SGHDT and CDR2 YYEEEE were looked up in the germline V gene. The CDR3 runs 15 amino acids, cysteine and phenylalanine included. CDR3 DNA is the only sequence kept; it has 45 bases, read in frame from the first base. V is cut by 2 bases and J by 9 bases, and the space between the germline ends is 18 bases. The chain employs TRBV5-6 and TRBJ2-1, with the identity of the D gene unclear. Sequenced here: peripheral blood, sampled in a trial of Ad26.COV2.S vaccine versus placebo. The sequence was obtained from a person aged 18 to 59 who received the Ad26.COV2.S COVID-19 vaccine or a placebo. The DNA sequence follows: TGTGCCAGCAGCTTATGGGCAGCGCGCTTAAGTGAGCAGTTCTTC. Its protein is CASSLWAARLSEQFF.